A selection of T cell receptor beta chains follows, all from one sample in a study of cytomegalovirus exposure and HLA in healthy donors. Clones were read by immunoSEQ multiplex PCR, and TCRdb kept only the in-frame ones, dropping some. The table has 100,000 to 150,000 clones, about 9.2% seen once. The sequencing sample was made of PBMCs. The receptors were sampled from a woman aged 40 to 50 in good health and CMV-seropositive. The CDR3 runs from the conserved cysteine through the conserved F or W. A D gene is named only where the DNA matches it firmly. Not all rows give a size; the values are once, few, many and, for expanded clones, a class.

J gene,clone size,D gene,V gene,CDR3 protein,CDR3 DNA
TRBJ2-1,.,TRBD1,TRBV4-3,CASSQDLVSGQGTYNEQFF,TGCGCCAGCAGCCAAGATCTGGTGTCAGGACAGGGCACCTACAATGAGCAGTTCTTC
TRBJ1-1,.,TRBD1,TRBV5-1,CASSPTGGSPYTEAFF,TGCGCCAGCAGCCCTACAGGGGGATCGCCCTACACTGAAGCTTTCTTT
TRBJ1-1,.,TRBD1,TRBV27,CASSSDRGEYTEAFF,TGTGCCAGCAGTTCCGACAGGGGAGAGTACACTGAAGCTTTCTTT
TRBJ1-1,once,.,TRBV19,CASQAGGSNTEAFF,TGTGCCAGTCAGGCCGGGGGGTCGAACACTGAAGCTTTCTTT
TRBJ2-5,few,TRBD2,TRBV2,CASRGGTQPEETQYF,TGTGCCAGCAGGGGGGGGACTCAGCCAGAGGAGACCCAGTACTTC
TRBJ1-1,.,TRBD1,TRBV6-1,CASINGQATEAFF,TGTGCCAGCATTAATGGACAGGCCACTGAAGCTTTCTTT
TRBJ1-5,.,.,TRBV29-1,CSVAVDSSNQPQHF,TGCAGCGTGGCAGTAGACAGTAGCAATCAGCCCCAGCATTTT
TRBJ2-2,few,.,TRBV7-9,CASSPEGAGELFF,TGTGCCAGCAGCCCCGAAGGGGCCGGGGAGCTGTTTTTT
TRBJ1-1,.,.,TRBV27,CASSLIARGYGSDTEAFF,TGTGCCAGCAGTTTAATAGCCAGGGGATACGGTTCGGACACTGAAGCTTTCTTT
TRBJ1-3,few,.,TRBV6-1,CASGRDISGNTIYF,TGTGCCAGCGGTAGGGACATCTCTGGAAACACCATATATTTT
TRBJ2-5,few,.,TRBV5-4,CASSLRLGEETQYF,TGTGCCAGCAGCTTGCGACTGGGAGAAGAGACCCAGTACTTC
TRBJ2-7,few,.,TRBV29-1,CSVVESSYEQYF,TGCAGCGTTGTGGAGAGCTCCTACGAGCAGTACTTC
TRBJ2-5,few,TRBD2,TRBV9,CASSVKPSGKETQYF,TGTGCCAGCAGCGTTAAGCCTAGCGGCAAAGAGACCCAGTACTTC
TRBJ1-1,.,.,TRBV6-6,CASSYGPGSREAFF,TGTGCCAGCAGTTACGGTCCAGGCTCTCGAGAAGCTTTCTTT
TRBJ2-7,.,.,TRBV7-9,CASSSKVLGPESHEQYF,TGTGCCAGCAGCTCGAAGGTTCTGGGGCCCGAGAGCCACGAGCAGTACTTC
TRBJ1-1,.,.,TRBV7-9,CASSFSARATEAFF,TGTGCCAGCAGCTTCTCCGCCAGGGCCACTGAAGCTTTCTTT
TRBJ2-1,.,.,TRBV4-1,CASSLIGGPNEQFF,TGCGCCAGCAGCCTTATCGGGGGGCCAAATGAGCAGTTCTTC
TRBJ1-5,.,.,TRBV12-5,CASGPGIKVSNQPQHF,TGTGCTAGTGGTCCAGGTATCAAGGTTAGCAATCAGCCCCAGCATTTT
TRBJ2-5,.,.,TRBV7-3,CASSLRAHETQYF,TGTGCCAGCAGCTTAAGAGCCCACGAGACCCAGTACTTC
TRBJ2-2,.,.,TRBV7-8,CASSSTLSIGELFF,TGTGCCAGCAGCTCCACTCTGTCTATCGGGGAGCTGTTTTTT
TRBJ2-7,.,.,TRBV12-5,CASAPAGRSSYEQYF,TGTGCTAGTGCCCCGGCCGGGAGAAGCTCCTACGAGCAGTACTTC
TRBJ2-7,.,.,TRBV18,CASSPRGQDSYEQYF,TGTGCCAGCTCCCCACGGGGGCAGGATAGCTACGAGCAGTACTTC
TRBJ1-2,.,TRBD1,TRBV10-3,CAISESPGQGFRNYGYTF,TGTGCCATCAGTGAGTCCCCGGGACAGGGATTCAGGAACTATGGCTACACCTTC
TRBJ1-1,.,TRBD1,TRBV16,CASSQFGQGDTEAFF,TGTGCCAGCAGCCAATTCGGTCAGGGGGACACTGAAGCTTTCTTT
TRBJ2-7,few,.,TRBV18,CASSPRVGGRGEQYF,TGTGCCAGCTCACCACGGGTCGGGGGAAGGGGCGAGCAGTACTTC
TRBJ1-1,few,.,TRBV6-6,CASSYDRGNTEAFF,TGTGCCAGCAGTTACGACAGAGGGAACACTGAAGCTTTCTTT
TRBJ1-1,.,.,TRBV9,CASSFDSKNTEAFF,TGTGCCAGCAGCTTCGACAGCAAGAACACTGAAGCTTTCTTT
TRBJ2-3,.,.,TRBV14,CASSQDLTRPTQYF,TGTGCCAGCAGCCAAGATTTGACTAGACCTACGCAGTATTTT
TRBJ2-5,.,TRBD2,TRBV5-1,CASSFTGGPDETQYF,TGCGCCAGCAGCTTCACGGGGGGGCCGGATGAGACCCAGTACTTC
TRBJ2-7,few,.,TRBV6-1,CASSVKGTTHYEQYF,TGTGCCAGCAGCGTTAAAGGGACAACTCACTACGAGCAGTACTTC
TRBJ2-3,few,.,TRBV5-1,CASSPLGATDTQYF,TGCGCCAGCAGCCCACTGGGGGCCACAGATACGCAGTATTTT